The next 14 T cell receptor beta chains were all read from a single sample in a study of T cell repertoires in ileal Crohn's disease. TCRdb keeps only in-frame clones here, not all; method: immunoSEQ multiplex PCR. This sample has 10,000 to 15,000 clones, with roughly 80% found just once. Time point denoted: neoterminal ileum biopsy at postoperative endoscopy, about 6 months after surgery. The specimen sequenced was ileal tissue. The source is an adult with Crohn's disease.

The V and J genes are TRBV2 and TRBJ2-1; weak D call: TRBD2 (6 bases). V shed 7 bases and J shed 6 bases, with 10 bases lying between them. The CDR3 consists of 12 residues. Germline assignment: CDR1 SNHLY and CDR2 FYNNEI. CDR3 coding DNA: TGTGCCAGCAAGCGGGCAAGCAATGAGCAGTTCTTC. Protein product: CASKRASNEQFF.

The J gene is TRBJ1-1, the V gene TRBV2, with TRBD1 identical over 12 bases. Trimming at V came to 2 bases and at J to 4 bases, leaving 5 bases not matched to a gene. The length of the CDR3 is 16 residues. Per germline, CDR1 SNHLY and CDR2 FYNNEI. This CDR3 reads CASSERGTGGVTEAFF. The CDR3 DNA is TGTGCCAGCAGTGAAAGAGGGACAGGGGGCGTCACTGAAGCTTTCTTT.

This clone has only one observation. The chain combines TRBV11-3 with TRBJ2-5; D remains ambiguous. The CDR3 runs 12 residues. Germline V lookup: CDR1 SGHNT, CDR2 YENEEA. The V end was cut by 4 bases, the J end by 4 bases, with 7 bases between. The CDR3 DNA reads as TGTGCCAGCAGCTCGCTAGGAGAGACCCAGTACTTC. It codes for CASSSLGETQYF.

V is TRBV19 and J is TRBJ2-7; 9 nucleotides agree with TRBD2. Trimming at V came to 1 base and at J to 3 bases, leaving 4 bases not matched to a gene. Germline-derived CDR1 and CDR2 are LNHDA and SQIVND (reference sequence). This CDR3 spans 15 amino acids. DNA for the CDR3: TGTGCCAGTAGTATAGGAGCGGGGGGTTACTACGAGCAGTACTTC. Its translation is CASSIGAGGYYEQYF.

V gene TRBV5-4 combines with J gene TRBJ1-2, with TRBD1 as a possible D gene (6 bases). Between the trimmed V and J ends, which lost 0 bases and 3 bases, there was a span of 6 bases. This CDR3 is built from 13 residues. Germline V lookup: CDR1 SGHNT, CDR2 YYREEE (reference sequence). CDR3 nucleotide sequence: TGTGCCAGCAGCTTGGACAGGGACTATGGCTACACCTTC. Its protein product is CASSLDRDYGYTF. Supplemented by reference TRBV5-4 and TRBJ1-2, the full variable domain reads ETGVTQSPTHLIKTRGQQVTLRCSSQSGHNTVSWYQQALGQGPQFIFQYYREEENGRGNFPPRFSGLQFPNYSSELNVNALELDDSALYLCASSLDRDYGYTFGSGTRLTVV.

The J gene is TRBJ2-7, the V gene TRBV9; 10 bases line up with TRBD2. Germline CDR1 and CDR2: SGDLS and YYNGEE. V shed 0 bases and J 5 bases; nucleotides not matched to a gene: 8. CDR3 length: 16 amino acids. DNA of the CDR3: TGTGCCAGCAGCGTAGCAGCGGGAGGGTATCCCAACGAGCAGTACTTC. It translates to CASSVAAGGYPNEQYF.

This clone was picked up a small number of times. This sequence joins TRBV5-6 and TRBJ2-5; 7 positions match TRBD2. The CDR3 has 13 amino acids. V shed 0 bases, J shed 5 bases, and the junction held 1 base outside the gene matches. Germline values: CDR1 SGHDT, CDR2 YYEEEE. CDR3 coding DNA: TGTGCCAGCAGCTTGGCCGGGGGGGAGACCCAGTACTTC. It translates to CASSLAGGETQYF.

J is TRBJ2-2 and V is TRBV18; D not resolved. CDR1 is KGHSH, CDR2 LQKENI, per germline. The CDR3 covers 15 residues. Trimming left V 3 bases short and J 2 bases short, with 10 bases between. CDR3 residues: CASSPLGPNTGELFF. The CDR3 DNA follows: TGTGCCAGCTCACCTCTGGGCCCTAACACCGGGGAGCTGTTTTTT.

The chain joins TRBV2 to TRBJ2-1, with a tentative D call TRBD2 (6 bases). The V end lost 4 bases, the J end lost 0 bases, and 13 bases lay between the germline ends. The CDR3 runs 16 residues. CDR1 is SNHLY and CDR2 is FYNNEI in the germline V gene. CDR3 nucleotide sequence: TGTGCCAGCAGTGCAAACAACGGGAGCTCCTACAATGAGCAGTTCTTC. It specifies CASSANNGSSYNEQFF.

The CDR3 reads CASSYAGTSSYEQYF. For the CDR3, the DNA is TGTGCCAGCAGTTACGCCGGGACTAGCTCCTACGAGCAGTACTTC. The chain employs TRBV6-5 and TRBJ2-5; 8 bases agree with TRBD2. The DNA end favors TRBJ2-7, so the J call may be wrong. CDR3 length: 15 residues. The germline CDR1 and CDR2 sequences are MNHEY and SVGAGI.

The J gene is TRBJ1-3, the V gene TRBV5-4; TRBD1 agrees at 9 bases. Germline loops: CDR1 SGHNT, CDR2 YYREEE (reference sequence). The CDR3 contains 16 residues. Losses at the gene ends were 3 bases for V and 4 bases for J; bases not matched to a gene: 8. CDR3 protein: CASSSRQGVLGNTIYF. DNA of the CDR3: TGTGCCAGCAGCTCGAGACAGGGGGTTTTAGGAAACACCATATATTTT.

This clone has a single count. The genes are TRBV15 and TRBJ1-4; maybe TRBD1 (5 bases). V was pared by 3 bases and J by 8 bases, with 13 bases between. The CDR3 has 14 residues. Germline V gives CDR1 LNHNV, CDR2 YYDKDF (reference sequence). CDR3 residues: CATSSRVLGEKLFF. The CDR3 nucleotides read TGTGCCACCAGCAGCAGGGTCTTGGGAGAAAAACTGTTTTTT.

The V and J genes are TRBV7-2 and TRBJ2-5, with D possibly TRBD1 on 7 matching bases. V was clipped by 5 bases and J by 5 bases, with 15 bases between them. From germline, CDR1 is SGHTA and CDR2 FQGNSA. The CDR3 runs to 14 residues. This CDR3 reads CASSPQGGRETQYF. The CDR3 DNA sequence: TGTGCCAGCAGCCCCCAGGGGGGACGGGAGACCCAGTACTTC.

The chain combines TRBV6-4 with TRBJ2-2, with 8 bases fitting TRBD1. V was pared by 3 bases and J by 6 bases, with 6 bases of the junction left unmatched. CDR1 is MRHNA, CDR2 SNTAGT, per germline. The CDR3 runs 15 residues. CDR3 sequence: CASSEADRDAGELFF. CDR3 bases: TGTGCCAGCAGTGAGGCGGACAGGGACGCCGGGGAGCTGTTTTTT.